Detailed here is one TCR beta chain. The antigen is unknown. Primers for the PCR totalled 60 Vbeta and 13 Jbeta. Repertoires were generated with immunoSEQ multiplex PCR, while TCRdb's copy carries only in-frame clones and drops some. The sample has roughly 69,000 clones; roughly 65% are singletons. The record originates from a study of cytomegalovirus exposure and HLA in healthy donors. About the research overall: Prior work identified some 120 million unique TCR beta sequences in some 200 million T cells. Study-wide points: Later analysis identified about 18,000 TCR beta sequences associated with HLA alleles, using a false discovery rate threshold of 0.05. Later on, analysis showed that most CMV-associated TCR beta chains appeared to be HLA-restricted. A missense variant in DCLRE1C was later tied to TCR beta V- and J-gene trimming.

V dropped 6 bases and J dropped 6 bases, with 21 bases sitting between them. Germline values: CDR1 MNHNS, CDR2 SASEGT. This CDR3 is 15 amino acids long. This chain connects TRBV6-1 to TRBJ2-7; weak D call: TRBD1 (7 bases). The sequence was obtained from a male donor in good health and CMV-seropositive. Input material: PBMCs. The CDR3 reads CASRMGLRGAGEQYF. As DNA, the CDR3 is TGTGCCAGCAGGATGGGACTCAGGGGGGCTGGCGAGCAGTACTTC.